Presented here are 29 T cell receptor beta chains from one specimen sequenced in a study of blood T cells in healthy people across ages. Next came a second PCR, run for about 7 to 12 cycles, which used a sample-barcoded 5' primer along with a J-beta primer mix. TCRdb independently ran MiXCR on the 5' RACE reads; one entry per CDR3 protein. Altogether about 930,000 distinct CDR3 sequences are present, almost 30% being singletons, with the ten largest covering about a tenth. These data were also reused for a study on T cells of mothers and their children.

Sequencing was performed on blood. These receptors originate from a woman in her thirties or forties in good health.

V and J are TRBV4-3 and TRBJ2-5; D not resolved. The CDR3 covers 15 residues. CDR1 is LGHNA, CDR2 YSLEER, per germline. V lost 4 bases to trimming and J lost 4 bases, with 16 bases between them. CDR3 bases: TGCGCCAGCAGCCTCGGTGGGGTCGGTGGAGAGACCCAGTACTTC. Amino acids: CASSLGGVGGETQYF.

This clonotype has just a few counts. The chain employs TRBV20-1 and TRBJ1-5; 7 bases map to TRBD1. There are 16 residues in the CDR3. Trimming at V came to 1 base and at J to 0 bases, leaving 6 bases not matched to a gene. Germline-derived CDR1 and CDR2 are DFQATT and SNEGSKA (reference sequence). As DNA, the CDR3 is TGCAGTGCTAGAGTTCCTGGGACAGCTAGCAATCAGCCCCAGCATTTT. Translating it yields CSARVPGTASNQPQHF.

This clonotype was seen only once. This sequence joins TRBV4-3 and TRBJ2-1, with 8 bases matching TRBD2. The V and J ends lost 1 base and 3 bases, in that order; junction bases with no gene match: 11. Germline lookup yields CDR1 LGHNA and CDR2 YSLEER. This CDR3 spans 18 amino acids. The CDR3 spells CASSQAVDGAGDYNEQFF. In DNA, the CDR3 is TGCGCCAGCAGCCAAGCAGTGGATGGAGCGGGAGACTACAATGAGCAGTTCTTC.

This clonotype was seen just once. V is TRBV28 and J is TRBJ1-2; no reliable D call. Germline values: CDR1 MDHEN, CDR2 SYDVKM. V was pared by 6 bases and J by 7 bases, with 18 bases between. This CDR3 spans 14 amino acids. CDR3 sequence: CASSLRPSLGGYTF. The CDR3 nucleotides read TGTGCCAGCAGCCTCAGACCCAGCCTCGGTGGCTACACCTTC.

This clonotype was observed a handful of times. The V gene is TRBV6-6, the J gene TRBJ2-1; perhaps TRBD2 as D (6 bases). V was cut by 2 bases and J by 7 bases, with 12 bases left in between. CDR3 length equals 14 residues. Germline CDR1 MNHNY, CDR2 SVGAGI (reference sequence). The DNA of the CDR3 is TGTGCCAGCAGTTACCCGGGGCTAGCGAATGAGCAGTTCTTC. This translates into CASSYPGLANEQFF.

This clonotype was recorded many times. The V and J genes are TRBV7-3 and TRBJ2-3; maybe TRBD2 (5 bases). This CDR3 has 13 residues. V lost 5 bases, J lost 5 bases, and 11 bases lay in between. Germline loops: CDR1 SGHTA, CDR2 FQGTGA. The CDR3 DNA reads as TGTGCCAGCAGCACTATCGGGGAAGATACGCAGTATTTT. This sequence encodes CASSTIGEDTQYF.

This clonotype was seen ten or more times. This chain links TRBV12-3 or TRBV12-4 with TRBJ2-3; D not certain. This CDR3 is built from 14 residues. Between the trimmed V and J ends, which lost 5 bases and 0 bases, there was a span of 9 bases. The CDR3 is CASSPASSTDTQYF. The CDR3 coding sequence is TGTGCCAGCAGTCCAGCCTCTAGCACAGATACGCAGTATTTT.

The chain links TRBV20-1 to TRBJ1-3, with 9 bases identical to TRBD1. The trim removed 6 bases at V and 4 bases at J, leaving 7 bases unmatched. CDR3 size: 14 residues. The germline V gene encodes CDR1 DFQATT and CDR2 SNEGSKA (reference sequence). CDR3 nucleotides: TGCAGTGCAAACCGGGACAGGGACGGAAACACCATATATTTT. Its translation is CSANRDRDGNTIYF.

The genes are TRBV5-1 and TRBJ2-7; 9 bases match TRBD1. From germline, CDR1 is SGHRS and CDR2 YFSETQ. The J segment lost 3 bases and the V segment lost 6 bases, leaving 4 bases of the junction unmatched. CDR3 length: 13 residues. As DNA, the CDR3 is TGCGCCAGCACCCGACAGGGGGACTACGAGCAGTACTTC. Translating gives CASTRQGDYEQYF.

This clonotype was detected ten times or more. The chain combines TRBV12-3 or TRBV12-4 with TRBJ2-3, with 9 bases fitting TRBD2. V lost 3 bases, J lost 2 bases, and 9 bases stayed unmatched. The CDR3 is 17 residues long. DNA for the CDR3: TGTGCCAGCAGTTTCGCCTCGCTAGCGGGGCCCACAGATACGCAGTATTTT. Amino acid sequence: CASSFASLAGPTDTQYF.

A note on this clonotype: One junction end does not reproduce the germline sequence, and a read error may be involved. The rearrangement uses TRBV20-1 and TRBJ2-5; possible D gene TRBD2, 5 bases. The length of the CDR3 is 13 residues. From germline, CDR1 is DFQATT and CDR2 SNEGSKA (reference sequence). CDR3 bases: TGCAGTGCTACACGGACCCATCGGGATGAGCAGTATTTC. Its protein is CSATRTHRDEQYF.

This clonotype was seen ten or more times. The chain joins TRBV25-1 to TRBJ2-3; 14 bases are a match to TRBD2. V was clipped by 5 bases and J by 8 bases; unmatched bases: 6. The CDR3 runs 15 residues. The germline CDR1 and CDR2 sequences are MGHDK and SYGVNS. This CDR3 reads CASSPSGLAGATQYF. CDR3 sequence (DNA): TGTGCCAGCAGTCCCTCGGGACTAGCGGGGGCTACGCAGTATTTT.

This clonotype showed up just a few times. This rearrangement joins TRBV12-3 or TRBV12-4 to TRBJ1-2, with 9 bases fitting TRBD1. Trimming took 7 bases from V and 4 from J; bases not matched to a gene: 4. There are 13 residues in the CDR3. The CDR3, as DNA: TGTGCCAGCATTACAGGGGGCGGCTATGGCTACACCTTC. Its translation: CASITGGGYGYTF.

This rearrangement joins TRBV20-1 to TRBJ1-6; possibly TRBD1 for D (6 bases). The germline V gene has CDR1 DFQATT and CDR2 SNEGSKA (reference sequence). This CDR3 has 15 residues. Trimming cost V 3 bases and J 7 bases, with 16 bases left between them. This CDR3 is CSASVQGLHNSPLHF. Written as DNA, the CDR3 is TGCAGTGCTAGCGTACAGGGTCTACACAATTCACCCCTCCACTTT.

This clonotype was seen more than once but under ten times. This sequence joins TRBV4-1 and TRBJ1-5, with D possibly TRBD1 on 6 matching bases. This CDR3 comprises 16 residues. The germline V gene encodes CDR1 MGHRA and CDR2 YSYEKL. Trimming removed 1 base from V and 0 bases from J, with 10 bases in between. The CDR3 reads CASSQGPDSSNQPQHF. Written as DNA, the CDR3 is TGCGCCAGCAGCCAAGGCCCGGACAGTAGCAATCAGCCCCAGCATTTT.

The V call is TRBV25-1, the J call TRBJ2-1; 12 nucleotides agree with TRBD1. Germline values: CDR1 MGHDK, CDR2 SYGVNS. Losses at the gene ends were 4 bases for V and 7 bases for J; bases not matched to a gene: 11. The CDR3 is 17 amino acids. CDR3 sequence (DNA): TGTGCCAGCAGTGGATTTCCGGGACAGGGGGCGGAAAATGAGCAGTTCTTC. Amino acids: CASSGFPGQGAENEQFF. Full variable domain (outside the CDR3, taken from reference TRBV25-1 and TRBJ2-1): EADIYQTPRYLVIGTGKKITLECSQTMGHDKMYWYQQDPGMELHLIHYSYGVNSTEKGDLSSESTVSRIRTEHFPLTLESARPSHTSQYLCASSGFPGQGAENEQFFGPGTRLTVL.

This chain connects TRBV7-9 to TRBJ1-3; TRBD1 matches 7 bases. This CDR3 is 16 amino acids long. The V and J ends lost 1 base and 4 bases, in that order; junction bases with no gene match: 7. Germline V lookup: CDR1 SEHNR, CDR2 FQNEAQ (reference sequence). The CDR3 nucleotides read TGTGCCAGCAGCTTAGGCCAGGGGGTAGAAGGAAACACCATATATTTT. Amino acid sequence: CASSLGQGVEGNTIYF.

The genes are TRBV10-3 and TRBJ1-2; 12 bases map to TRBD1. Unmatched junction bases numbered 4, after V lost 6 bases and J lost 2 bases. This CDR3 contains 15 residues. CDR1 and CDR2 from the germline V gene are ENHRY and SYGVKD. Written as DNA, the CDR3 is TGTGCCATCAGCCTGGGACAGGGGGCCAACTATGGCTACACCTTC. This codes for CAISLGQGANYGYTF.

This clonotype appeared many times. This chain links TRBV7-2 with TRBJ2-5, with D perhaps assigned TRBD1 or TRBD2 (5 bases each). The CDR3 loop spans 16 amino acids. CDR1 SGHTA and CDR2 FQGNSA come from the germline V gene. V lost 1 base and J 5 bases, leaving 17 bases between the germline ends. This chain's CDR3 is CASSLVGGWRGETQYF. In DNA form, the CDR3 reads TGTGCCAGCAGCTTAGTTGGGGGTTGGAGAGGGGAGACCCAGTACTTC.

This clonotype was counted ten times or more. CDR3 sequence: CATSDPSSGQGVEFF. The CDR3 nucleotides read TGTGCCACCAGTGACCCCTCTTCTGGACAGGGGGTGGAGTTCTTC. The gene calls are TRBV24-1 and TRBJ2-1; TRBD1 agrees at 10 bases. J gave up 14 bases and V 4 bases, and 13 bases lay outside the gene matches. The CDR3 loop spans 15 amino acids. The germline V gene has CDR1 KGHDR and CDR2 SFDVKD.

This chain joins TRBV29-1 and TRBJ1-1; D gene uncertain. Trimming removed 7 bases at V and 4 bases at J, with 13 bases between. This CDR3 has 12 residues. In germline, CDR1 is SQVTM, CDR2 ANQGSEA. The CDR3 DNA reads TGCAGCGCCGTATGGCCGGGCACTGAAGCTTTCTTT. Translating it yields CSAVWPGTEAFF. Full variable domain (rest looked up from reference TRBV29-1 and TRBJ1-1): SAVISQKPSRDICQRGTSLTIQCQVDSQVTMMFWYRQQPGQSLTLIATANQGSEATYESGFVIDKFPISRPNLTFSTLTVSNMSPEDSSIYLCSAVWPGTEAFFGQGTRLTVV.

The V call is TRBV20-1, the J call TRBJ1-1; 8 bases agree with TRBD1. V dropped 5 bases and J dropped 9; count of bases not matched to a gene: 17. This CDR3 comprises 15 residues. Germline-derived CDR1 and CDR2 are DFQATT and SNEGSKA (reference sequence). The CDR3 DNA follows: TGCAGTGCTGACGGCAGGGGGCAAGTTTGCGGCAAAGCTTTCTTT. This translates into CSADGRGQVCGKAFF.

V usage is TRBV5-6 and J usage is TRBJ2-1; 11 bases align to TRBD2. Germline V gene sequence: CDR1 SGHDT, CDR2 YYEEEE. The CDR3 consists of 15 residues. The junction had 3 bases not matched to a gene; V was cut back by 1 base and J by 6 bases. The CDR3 DNA sequence: TGTGCCAGCAGCTTGTATAGCGGGGGGGTCAATGAGCAGTTCTTC. Amino acids: CASSLYSGGVNEQFF.

The chain uses TRBV5-1 and TRBJ1-2; D possibly corresponds to TRBD1 (5 bases). The CDR3 is made up of 16 amino acids. Trimming stripped 0 bases from V and 4 bases from J, with 16 bases between. Germline values: CDR1 SGHRS, CDR2 YFSETQ. The CDR3, as DNA: TGCGCCAGCAGCTTGGGGGGAGACAGTTTCTCCTATGGCTACACCTTC. Encoded protein: CASSLGGDSFSYGYTF. Filled out from reference TRBV5-1 and TRBJ1-2, the complete variable domain reads KAGVTQTPRYLIKTRGQQVTLSCSPISGHRSVSWYQQTPGQGLQFLFEYFSETQRNKGNFPGRFSGRQFSNSRSEMNVSTLELGDSALYLCASSLGGDSFSYGYTFGSGTRLTVV.

This clonotype showed up many times. The chain uses TRBV29-1 and TRBJ2-5; possibly TRBD1 for D (6 bases). Trimming left V 7 bases short and J 4 bases short, with 10 bases between. CDR1 is SQVTM, CDR2 ANQGSEA, per germline. The CDR3 contains 11 residues. DNA of the CDR3: TGCAGCGGCGACAGGTTAGAGACCCAGTACTTC. Encoded protein: CSGDRLETQYF.

This clonotype has ten or more counts. CDR3 region: CASSLGGTSGSYNEQFF. CDR3 bases: TGTGCCAGCAGCTTAGGAGGGACTAGCGGGAGCTACAATGAGCAGTTCTTC. The chain couples TRBV7-6 to TRBJ2-1, with 14 bases that match TRBD2. The CDR3 is 17 residues long. With V trimmed by 1 base and J by 3 bases, 2 bases remained unmatched. CDR1 and CDR2 (germline): SGHVS, FNYEAQ.

This clonotype was counted at least ten times. The chain links TRBV5-1 to TRBJ2-6; D is tentatively TRBD1 or TRBD2 (5 bases each). Trimming stripped 4 bases from V and 2 bases from J, with 19 bases between. CDR3 size: 18 residues. Germline CDR1 SGHRS, CDR2 YFSETQ. The CDR3 spells CASSAESALGAGANVLTF. The CDR3 nucleotides read TGCGCCAGCAGCGCGGAAAGCGCGTTGGGGGCTGGGGCCAACGTCCTGACTTTC.

This chain connects TRBV28 to TRBJ2-2, with D possibly TRBD2 on 5 matching bases. This CDR3 has 17 amino acids. Trimming took off 6 bases at V and 4 bases at J, with 21 bases between the two ends. Germline V gene data show CDR1 as MDHEN and CDR2 as SYDVKM. CDR3: CASSLLWQDSSTGELFF. In DNA form, the CDR3 reads TGTGCCAGCAGCCTCCTTTGGCAGGACTCAAGCACCGGGGAGCTGTTTTTT.

Points on this clonotype: A read error may produce the germline difference seen at one junction end. The chain is built from TRBV30 and TRBJ2-7; 9 bases map to TRBD1. This CDR3 region has 14 residues. Germline V gives CDR1 GTSNPN, CDR2 SVGIG (reference sequence). The CDR3 sequence: CARSAGTGNDEQYF. CDR3 nucleotide sequence: TGTGCCCGGAGTGCCGGGACAGGGAACGACGAGCAGTACTTC.